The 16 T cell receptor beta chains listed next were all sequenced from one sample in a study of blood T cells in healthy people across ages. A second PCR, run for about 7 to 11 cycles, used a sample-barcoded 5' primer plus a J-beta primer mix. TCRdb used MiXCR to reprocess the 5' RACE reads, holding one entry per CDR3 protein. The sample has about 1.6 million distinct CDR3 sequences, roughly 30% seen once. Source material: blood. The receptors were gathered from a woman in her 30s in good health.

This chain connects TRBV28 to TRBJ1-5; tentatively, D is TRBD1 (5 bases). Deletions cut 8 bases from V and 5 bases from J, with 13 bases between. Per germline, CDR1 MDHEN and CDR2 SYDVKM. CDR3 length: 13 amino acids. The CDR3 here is CASFKGRDQPQHF. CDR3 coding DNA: TGTGCCAGCTTCAAGGGGAGGGATCAGCCCCAGCATTTT.

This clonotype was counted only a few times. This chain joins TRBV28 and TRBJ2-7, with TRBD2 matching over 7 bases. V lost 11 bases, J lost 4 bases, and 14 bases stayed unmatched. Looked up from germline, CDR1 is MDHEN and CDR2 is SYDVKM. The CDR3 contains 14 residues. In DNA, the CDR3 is TGTGCCTCCGGGGGAGGGGCCCCTCGTTACGAGCAGTACTTC. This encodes CASGGGAPRYEQYF.

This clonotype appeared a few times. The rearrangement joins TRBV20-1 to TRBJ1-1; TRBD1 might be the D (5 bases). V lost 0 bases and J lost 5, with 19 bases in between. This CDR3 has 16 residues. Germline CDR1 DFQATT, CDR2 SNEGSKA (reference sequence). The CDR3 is CSARDLRAMGGTEAFF. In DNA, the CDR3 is TGCAGTGCTAGAGATCTAAGGGCCATGGGGGGGACTGAAGCTTTCTTT.

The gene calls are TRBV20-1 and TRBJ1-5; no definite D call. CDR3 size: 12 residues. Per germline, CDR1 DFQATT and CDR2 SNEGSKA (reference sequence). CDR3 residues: CRLDGSNQPQHF. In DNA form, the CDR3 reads TGCAGGTTAGATGGCAGCAATCAGCCCCAGCATTTT.

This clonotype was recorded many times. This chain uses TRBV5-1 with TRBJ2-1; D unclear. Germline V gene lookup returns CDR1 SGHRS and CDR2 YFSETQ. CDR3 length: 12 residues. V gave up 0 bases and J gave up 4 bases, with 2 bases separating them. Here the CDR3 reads CASSLVYNEQFF. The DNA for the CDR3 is TGCGCCAGCAGCTTGGTTTACAATGAGCAGTTCTTC. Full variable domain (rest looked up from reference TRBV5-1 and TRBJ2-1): KAGVTQTPRYLIKTRGQQVTLSCSPISGHRSVSWYQQTPGQGLQFLFEYFSETQRNKGNFPGRFSGRQFSNSRSEMNVSTLELGDSALYLCASSLVYNEQFFGPGTRLTVL.

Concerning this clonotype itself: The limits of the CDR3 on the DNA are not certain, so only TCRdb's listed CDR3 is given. This chain's CDR3 is CSVVGRGIYGHTF. The chain carries TRBV29-1 and TRBJ1-2; no check of the table's D call, TRBD1, against the DNA was made. The germline gives CDR1 SQVTM, CDR2 ANQGSEA. Termini included, the CDR3 measures 13 amino acids.

The CDR3, as DNA: TGCGCCAGCAACCACAAACCCCTCCCAGGGCCCGGAGGCAATCAGCCCCAGCATTTT. This translates into CASNHKPLPGPGGNQPQHF. The chain couples TRBV4-1 to TRBJ1-5, with D perhaps TRBD1 (5 bases). CDR1 is MGHRA, CDR2 YSYEKL, per germline. Deletions cut 7 bases from V and 2 bases from J, with 27 bases between. CDR3 length: 19 amino acids.

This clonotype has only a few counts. For the CDR3, the DNA is TGTGCCACCAGCAGAGATGGTTCCCCGGCTGATACGCAGTATTTT. Its protein product is CATSRDGSPADTQYF. J is TRBJ2-3 and V is TRBV15; no clear D gene. V lost 0 bases and J lost 6, with 13 bases in between. From germline, CDR1 is LNHNV and CDR2 YYDKDF (reference sequence). CDR3 size: 15 residues.

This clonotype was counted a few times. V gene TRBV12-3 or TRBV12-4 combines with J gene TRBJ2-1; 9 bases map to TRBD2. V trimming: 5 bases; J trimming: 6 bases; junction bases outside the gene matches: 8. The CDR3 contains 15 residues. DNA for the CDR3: TGTGCCAGCAGTCCGGCGGCGGGAGGGGGCAATGAGCAGTTCTTC. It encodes CASSPAAGGGNEQFF.

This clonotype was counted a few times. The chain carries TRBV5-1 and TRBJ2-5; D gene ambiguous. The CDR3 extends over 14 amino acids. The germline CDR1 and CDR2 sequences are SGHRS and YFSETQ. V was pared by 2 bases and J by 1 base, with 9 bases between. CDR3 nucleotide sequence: TGCGCCAGCAGCTTCACACGGATCCAAGAGACCCAGTACTTC. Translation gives CASSFTRIQETQYF.

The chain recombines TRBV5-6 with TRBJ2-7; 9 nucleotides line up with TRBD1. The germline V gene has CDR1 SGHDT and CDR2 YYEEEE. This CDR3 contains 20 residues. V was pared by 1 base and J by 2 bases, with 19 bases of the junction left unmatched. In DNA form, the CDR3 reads TGTGCCAGCAGCTTGCGAAAGGGGACAGGGCATGACATTCAAACCTACGAGCAGTACTTC. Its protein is CASSLRKGTGHDIQTYEQYF.

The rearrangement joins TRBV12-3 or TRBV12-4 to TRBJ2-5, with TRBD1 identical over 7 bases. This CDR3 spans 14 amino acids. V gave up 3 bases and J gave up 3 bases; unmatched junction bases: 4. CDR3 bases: TGTGCCAGCAGTTTTGGACAGGTGAAAGAGACCCAGTACTTC. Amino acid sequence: CASSFGQVKETQYF.

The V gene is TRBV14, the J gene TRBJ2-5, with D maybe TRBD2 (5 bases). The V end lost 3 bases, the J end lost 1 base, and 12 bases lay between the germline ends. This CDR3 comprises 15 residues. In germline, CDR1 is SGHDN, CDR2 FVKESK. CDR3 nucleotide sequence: TGTGCCAGCAGCCACCCCGCGCTAGCCCAAGAGACCCAGTACTTC. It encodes CASSHPALAQETQYF.

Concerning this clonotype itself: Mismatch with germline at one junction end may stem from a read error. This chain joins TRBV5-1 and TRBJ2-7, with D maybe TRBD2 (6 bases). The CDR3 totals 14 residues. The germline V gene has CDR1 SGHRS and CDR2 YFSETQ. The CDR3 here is CASSQAGNSCEQYF. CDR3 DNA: TGCGCCAGCAGCCAGGCGGGGAACTCCTGCGAGCAGTACTTC.

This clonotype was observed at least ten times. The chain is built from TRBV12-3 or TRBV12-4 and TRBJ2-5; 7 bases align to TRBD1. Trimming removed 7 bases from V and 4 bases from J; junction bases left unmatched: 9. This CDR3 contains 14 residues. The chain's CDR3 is CASNLEGGLETQYF. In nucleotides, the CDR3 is TGTGCCAGCAACTTGGAAGGGGGCCTAGAGACCCAGTACTTC.

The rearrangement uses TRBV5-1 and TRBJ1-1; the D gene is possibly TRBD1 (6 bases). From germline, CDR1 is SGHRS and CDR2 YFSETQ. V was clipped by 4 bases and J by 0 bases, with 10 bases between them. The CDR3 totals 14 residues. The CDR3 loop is CASSETGVNTEAFF. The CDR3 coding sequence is TGCGCCAGCAGCGAGACAGGTGTGAACACTGAAGCTTTCTTT. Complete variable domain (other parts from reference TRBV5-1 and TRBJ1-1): KAGVTQTPRYLIKTRGQQVTLSCSPISGHRSVSWYQQTPGQGLQFLFEYFSETQRNKGNFPGRFSGRQFSNSRSEMNVSTLELGDSALYLCASSETGVNTEAFFGQGTRLTVV.